These 19 T cell receptor beta chains share one sample of origin, sequenced in a study of blood T cells in healthy people across ages. Combining a sample-barcoded 5' primer with a J-beta primer mix, a second PCR ran for roughly 6 to 11 cycles. TCRdb independently ran MiXCR on the 5' RACE reads; one entry per CDR3 protein. The repertoire includes about 780,000 distinct CDR3 sequences, roughly 25% of them detected once, and around 2.9% sits in the top ten. These data were also filed under a second study, of T cells of mothers and their children.

Specimen: blood. The origin of the receptors is a boy between 5 and 17 years old in good health.

This rearrangement joins TRBV5-1 to TRBJ2-7; TRBD1 agrees at 8 bases. The germline V gene encodes CDR1 SGHRS and CDR2 YFSETQ. The trim removed 0 bases at V and 4 bases at J, leaving 6 bases unmatched. The CDR3 is 15 amino acids. CDR3 sequence (DNA): TGCGCCAGCAGCTTGGCGGGACAGGCTCCTTACGAGCAGTACTTC. As protein: CASSLAGQAPYEQYF.

In DNA form, the CDR3 reads TGTGCCAGCAGCTTAGATCCAGCGGGGGGGCGAATGGAAAACATTCAGTACTTC. Its translation is CASSLDPAGGRMENIQYF. V is TRBV7-6 and J is TRBJ2-4, with TRBD2 matching 10 bases. This CDR3 has 18 residues. Germline V gives CDR1 SGHVS, CDR2 FNYEAQ. The ends lost 1 base at V and 5 bases at J; junction bases unmatched: 11.

The chain has TRBV29-1 and TRBJ2-7, with D perhaps matching TRBD2 (6 bases). Germline loops: CDR1 SQVTM, CDR2 ANQGSEA. V lost 7 bases and J lost 6, with 22 bases in between. This CDR3 has 14 residues. The CDR3 reads CSAEYGTLSGEQYF. CDR3 nucleotides: TGCAGCGCCGAGTACGGGACTCTGAGTGGCGAGCAGTACTTC.

A few counts support this clonotype. The chain is built from TRBV2 and TRBJ2-5; maybe TRBD2 (6 bases). The end of the DNA aligns better with TRBJ2-7, so the J call may be wrong. The CDR3 sequence is 14 residues long. The germline V gene encodes CDR1 SNHLY and CDR2 FYNNEI. The CDR3 DNA is TGTGCCAGCAGTGGACGGCGGGGCTCCTACGAGCAGTACTTC. This translates into CASSGRRGSYEQYF.

The rearrangement joins TRBV3-1 to TRBJ1-2; TRBD1 is a possible D gene (5 bases). Trimming took 0 bases from V and 8 from J, leaving 13 bases between them. This CDR3 is 14 amino acids long. Germline loops: CDR1 LGHDT, CDR2 YNNKEL (reference sequence). CDR3 nucleotide sequence: TGTGCCAGCAGCCAAGAGGAGCACACAGGCGGCTACACCTTC. Amino acid sequence: CASSQEEHTGGYTF.

This clonotype came up a few times. This chain joins TRBV5-5 and TRBJ2-5, with TRBD1 as a possible D gene (7 bases). The CDR3 is 15 amino acids. V was clipped by 2 bases and J by 1 base, with 12 bases between them. In germline, CDR1 is SGHKS, CDR2 YYEKEE (reference sequence). The CDR3 sequence is CASSLRQGGQETQYF. The CDR3 coding sequence is TGTGCCAGCAGCTTAAGACAGGGAGGCCAAGAGACCCAGTACTTC.

The rearrangement links TRBV6-5 to TRBJ1-2, with D perhaps TRBD1 (6 bases). The length of the CDR3 is 13 residues. Germline CDR1 is MNHEY and CDR2 is SVGAGI. V was cut by 2 bases and J by 6 bases, with 10 bases left in between. The CDR3 protein is CASSYVGADGYTF. The DNA of the CDR3 is TGTGCCAGCAGTTACGTGGGGGCGGATGGCTACACCTTC.

The chain has TRBV5-1 and TRBJ2-5; TRBD2 is a possible D gene (5 bases). V lost 5 bases to trimming and J lost 1 base, with 9 bases between them. CDR3 length equals 13 residues. The germline gives CDR1 SGHRS, CDR2 YFSETQ. CDR3 DNA sequence: TGCGCCAGCAGACAAGAGGGCCAAGAGACCCAGTACTTC. Its protein product is CASRQEGQETQYF.

V is TRBV29-1 and J is TRBJ2-2, with 9 bases aligning to TRBD1. V shed 4 bases, J shed 3 bases, and the junction held 6 bases outside the gene matches. CDR3 length: 15 amino acids. Per the germline V gene, CDR1 is SQVTM and CDR2 is ANQGSEA. In nucleotides, the CDR3 is TGCAGCGTTGTCCCACAGGGGGCTTACACCGGGGAGCTGTTTTTT. It specifies CSVVPQGAYTGELFF.

This clonotype was found a few times. The CDR3 spells CASSRWTVANYGYTF. Here the CDR3 DNA reads TGCGCCAGCAGCCGATGGACTGTAGCTAACTATGGCTACACCTTC. The genes are TRBV4-1 and TRBJ1-2; D remains ambiguous. Trimming left V 4 bases short and J 0 bases short, with 12 bases between. The germline gives CDR1 MGHRA, CDR2 YSYEKL. The CDR3 consists of 15 residues.

In its sample, this clonotype was seen a few times. The V gene is TRBV28, the J gene TRBJ2-5, with D possibly TRBD2 on 7 matching bases. Germline loops: CDR1 MDHEN, CDR2 SYDVKM. V shed 4 bases and J shed 5 bases, with 17 bases lying between them. The CDR3 has 15 amino acids. The CDR3 spells CASSSGGGRKETQYF. The CDR3 DNA sequence: TGTGCCAGCAGTTCTGGCGGGGGCCGAAAGGAGACCCAGTACTTC. The full variable domain, rest sourced from reference TRBV28 and TRBJ2-5, is DVKVTQSSRYLVKRTGEKVFLECVQDMDHENMFWYRQDPGLGLRLIYFSYDVKMKEKGDIPEGYSVSREKKERFSLILESASTNQTSMYLCASSSGGGRKETQYFGPGTRLLVL.

A few counts support this clonotype. V is TRBV12-3 or TRBV12-4 and J is TRBJ1-1, with D perhaps matching TRBD1 (5 bases). Trimming took off 6 bases at V and 4 bases at J, with 18 bases between the two ends. This CDR3 spans 15 amino acids. The chain's CDR3 is CASSRRPSGTTEAFF. The CDR3 DNA sequence: TGTGCCAGCAGCCGACGACCTTCAGGGACCACTGAAGCTTTCTTT.

V usage is TRBV6-6 and J usage is TRBJ2-3; D remains unclear. In germline, CDR1 is MNHNY, CDR2 SVGAGI (reference sequence). This CDR3 has 14 amino acids. Trimming removed 6 bases from V and 0 bases from J, with 10 bases in between. The CDR3: CASRDQYSTDTQYF. CDR3 DNA sequence: TGTGCCAGCAGGGACCAATATAGCACAGATACGCAGTATTTT.

This chain links TRBV29-1 with TRBJ2-2; 9 bases align to TRBD1. The CDR3 sequence is 14 residues long. With 7 bases clipped from V and 1 base from J, the junction kept 4 bases outside the gene matches. Germline loops: CDR1 SQVTM, CDR2 ANQGSEA. CDR3 sequence reads: CSAGTGLNTGELFF. The CDR3 DNA follows: TGCAGCGCAGGGACAGGGCTGAACACCGGGGAGCTGTTTTTT.

The sample holds a few counts of this clonotype. This sequence joins TRBV12-5 and TRBJ2-4; D is uncertain. The V end was cut by 3 bases, the J end by 0 bases, with 6 bases between. CDR3 size: 14 residues. Germline V gives CDR1 LGHNT, CDR2 FRNRAP. CDR3 protein: CASGLGLAKNIQYF. CDR3 nucleotide sequence: TGTGCTAGTGGTTTAGGGCTAGCCAAAAACATTCAGTACTTC.

This clonotype was detected only a few times. This chain links TRBV12-5 with TRBJ2-1; D gene ambiguous. The V end was cut by 6 bases, the J end by 5 bases, with 5 bases between. CDR1 and CDR2 (germline): LGHNT, FRNRAP. This CDR3 region has 11 residues. The chain's CDR3 is CASGRNNEQFF. The CDR3 bases are TGTGCTAGTGGGAGGAACAATGAGCAGTTCTTC.

The chain combines TRBV4-1 with TRBJ1-5, with 8 bases that match TRBD1. The trim removed 4 bases at V and 3 bases at J, leaving 5 bases unmatched. Germline CDR1 MGHRA, CDR2 YSYEKL. The CDR3 sequence is 15 residues long. The CDR3 protein is CASSRVTGDNQPQHF. Here the CDR3 DNA reads TGCGCCAGCAGCCGAGTGACAGGGGACAATCAGCCCCAGCATTTT.

The chain combines TRBV4-1 with TRBJ2-5; 8 bases align to TRBD2. The J call is in doubt because the DNA end fits TRBJ2-1 better. Per germline, CDR1 MGHRA and CDR2 YSYEKL. There are 15 residues in the CDR3. The CDR3 reads CASSQESGGYNEQFF. For the CDR3, the DNA is TGCGCCAGCAGCCAAGAAAGCGGGGGTTACAATGAGCAGTTCTTC.

This clonotype has only a few counts. The chain employs TRBV4-2 and TRBJ2-5, with TRBD1 matching over 7 bases. The germline CDR1 and CDR2 sequences are LGHNA and YNFKEQ. After removal of 0 bases from V and 5 bases from J, the junction contained 9 bases not matched to a gene. The CDR3 extends over 16 amino acids. The CDR3 nucleotides read TGTGCCAGCAGCCAAGAAAGTAGGGGGCTCGGGGAGACCCAGTACTTC. Residues: CASSQESRGLGETQYF.